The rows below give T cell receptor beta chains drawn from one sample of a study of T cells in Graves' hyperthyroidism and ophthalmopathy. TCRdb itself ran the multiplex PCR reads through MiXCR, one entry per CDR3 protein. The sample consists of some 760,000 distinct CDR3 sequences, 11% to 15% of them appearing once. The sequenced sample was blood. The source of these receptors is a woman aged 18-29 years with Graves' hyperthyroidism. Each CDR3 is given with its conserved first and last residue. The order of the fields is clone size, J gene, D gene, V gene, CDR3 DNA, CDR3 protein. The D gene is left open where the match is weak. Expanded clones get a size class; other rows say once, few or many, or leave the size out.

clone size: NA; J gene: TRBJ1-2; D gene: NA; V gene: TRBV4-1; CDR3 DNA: TGCGCCAGCAGGCCAGCGGGTCAGGCACGTTATGGCTACACCTTC; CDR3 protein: CASRPAGQARYGYTF
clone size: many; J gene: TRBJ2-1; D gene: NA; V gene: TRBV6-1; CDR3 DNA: TGTGCCAGCAGTGAAGGTCCGGCAGGCCTATACAATGAGCAGTTCTTC; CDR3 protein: CASSEGPAGLYNEQFF
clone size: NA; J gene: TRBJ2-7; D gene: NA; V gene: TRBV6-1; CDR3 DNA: TGTGCCAGCACCGCGGGCGGGCCGGCCTACGAGCAGTACTTC; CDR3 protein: CASTAGGPAYEQYF
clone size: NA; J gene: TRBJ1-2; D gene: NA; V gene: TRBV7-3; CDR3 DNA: TGTGCCAGCAGCTTGAGCCCGGGGCCCAGGGACTATGGCTACACCTTC; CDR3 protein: CASSLSPGPRDYGYTF
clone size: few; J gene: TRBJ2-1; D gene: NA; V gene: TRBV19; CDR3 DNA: TGTGCCAGTATGTTACAGGGCTCCCGGAATGAGCAGTTCTTC; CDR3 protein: CASMLQGSRNEQFF
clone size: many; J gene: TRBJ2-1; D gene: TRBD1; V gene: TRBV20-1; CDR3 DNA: TGCAGTGCTAGAAGACCAGATTACAGGGGAAATGAGCAGTTCTTC; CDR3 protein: CSARRPDYRGNEQFF
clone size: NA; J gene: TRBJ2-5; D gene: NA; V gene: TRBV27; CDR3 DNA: TGTGCCAGCAGTTTGTCCCGGGCTGACAGAGGAGAGACCCAGTACTTC; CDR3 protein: CASSLSRADRGETQYF
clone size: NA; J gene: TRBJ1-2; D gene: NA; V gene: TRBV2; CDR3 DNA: TGTGCCAGCAGCGGTATGGGGGGCCATGGCTACACCTTC; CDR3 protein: CASSGMGGHGYTF
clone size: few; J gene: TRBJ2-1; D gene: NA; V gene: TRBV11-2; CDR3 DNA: TGTGCCAGCAGCTTAGACAGCTGGACCTCCTACAATGAGCAGTTCTTC; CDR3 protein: CASSLDSWTSYNEQFF
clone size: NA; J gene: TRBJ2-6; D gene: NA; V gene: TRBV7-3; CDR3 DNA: TGTGCCAGCAGCCTGGACCGACGGAGCTCTGGGGCCAACGTCCTGACTTTC; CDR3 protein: CASSLDRRSSGANVLTF
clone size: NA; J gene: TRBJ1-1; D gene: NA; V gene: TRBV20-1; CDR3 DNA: TGCAGTGCTAGAGGGCTATGGGTCTCGGAAACTGAAGCTTTCTTT; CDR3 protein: CSARGLWVSETEAFF
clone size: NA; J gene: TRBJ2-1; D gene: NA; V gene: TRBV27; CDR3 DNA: TGTGCCAGCGGCTACAGAGAAGACCACAATGAGCAGTTCTTC; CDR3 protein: CASGYREDHNEQFF
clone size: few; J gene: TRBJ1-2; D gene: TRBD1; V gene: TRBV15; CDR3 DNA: TGTGCCACCAGCAGAGATTTCGGGACAGGGGCAAGCTATGGCTACACCTTC; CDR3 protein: CATSRDFGTGASYGYTF
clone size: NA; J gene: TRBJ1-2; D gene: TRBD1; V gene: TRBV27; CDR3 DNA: TGTGCCAGCAGTGACGGATTGACAGGGGGCGGGGGCTACACCTTC; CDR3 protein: CASSDGLTGGGGYTF
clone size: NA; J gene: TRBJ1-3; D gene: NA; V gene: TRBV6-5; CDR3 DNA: TGTGCCAGCAGTTACAGCGGGTACAAGGGGTCTGGAAACACCATATATTTT; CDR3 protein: CASSYSGYKGSGNTIYF
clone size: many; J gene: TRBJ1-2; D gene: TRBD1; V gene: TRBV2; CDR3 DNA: TGTGCCAGCAGTTGGGCAGGGGGTGCTAACTATGGCTACACCTTC; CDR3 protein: CASSWAGGANYGYTF
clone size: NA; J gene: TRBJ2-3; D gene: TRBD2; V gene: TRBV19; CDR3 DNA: TGTGCCAGTAAAGGACTAGCGAGTTACAGCACAGATACGCAGTATTTT; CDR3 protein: CASKGLASYSTDTQYF
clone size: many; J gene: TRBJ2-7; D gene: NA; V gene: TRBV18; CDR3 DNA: TGTGCCAGCTCACCACCTATCGACAGGTTGAAATACGAGCAGTACTTC; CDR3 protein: CASSPPIDRLKYEQYF
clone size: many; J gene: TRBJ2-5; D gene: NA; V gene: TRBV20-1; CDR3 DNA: TGCAGTGCTCCCAAGGAGGGGGAGACCCAGTACTTC; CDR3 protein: CSAPKEGETQYF
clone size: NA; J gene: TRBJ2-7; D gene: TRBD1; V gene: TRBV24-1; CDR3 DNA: TGTGCCACCAGTGATGGGACAGGGGGCTACGAGCAGTACTTC; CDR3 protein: CATSDGTGGYEQYF
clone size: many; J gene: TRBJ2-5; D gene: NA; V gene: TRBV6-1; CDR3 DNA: TGTGCCAGCAGCCCGGGGAGGGGGGCGCGATCGGAGACCCAGTACTTC; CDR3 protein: CASSPGRGARSETQYF
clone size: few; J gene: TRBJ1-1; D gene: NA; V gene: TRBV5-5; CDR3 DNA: TGTGCCAGCAGCTCCCGAATCCGGGGGATACGGACTGAAGCTTTCTTT; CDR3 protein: CASSSRIRGIRTEAFF
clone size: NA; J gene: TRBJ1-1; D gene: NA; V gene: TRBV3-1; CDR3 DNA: TGTGCCTGCAGCCGCACTACTGAAGCTTTCTTT; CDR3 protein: CACSRTTEAFF
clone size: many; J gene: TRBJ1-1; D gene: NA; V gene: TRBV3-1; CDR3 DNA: TGTGCCAGCAGCCAAGATTCATGGGGAGATGAAGCTTTCTTT; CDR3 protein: CASSQDSWGDEAFF
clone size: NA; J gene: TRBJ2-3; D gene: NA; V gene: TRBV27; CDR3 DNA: TGTGCCAGCAGTTTGCTTCAATATGGGACTTACTCTACAGATACGCAGTATTTT; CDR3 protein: CASSLLQYGTYSTDTQYF
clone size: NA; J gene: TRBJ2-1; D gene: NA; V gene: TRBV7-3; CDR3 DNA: TGTGCCAGCAGCTTAAGAGGACCTCTGAGCTCCTACAATGAGCAGTTCTTC; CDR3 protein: CASSLRGPLSSYNEQFF
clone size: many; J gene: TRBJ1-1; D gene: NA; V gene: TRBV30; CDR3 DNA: TGTGCCTGGGGGCGCGGCGGGGTTTGGACTGAAGCTTTCTTT; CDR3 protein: CAWGRGGVWTEAFF
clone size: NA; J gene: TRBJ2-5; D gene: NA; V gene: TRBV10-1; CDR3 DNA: TGCGCCAGCAGTGAGTCGAAATTTGGTCTGGGGATTCAGTACTTC; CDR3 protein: CASSESKFGLGIQYF
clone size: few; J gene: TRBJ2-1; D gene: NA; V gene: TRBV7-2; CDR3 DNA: TGTGCCAGCAGCTTATCAAGTAGGGGGTATAATGAGCAGTTCTTC; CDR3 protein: CASSLSSRGYNEQFF
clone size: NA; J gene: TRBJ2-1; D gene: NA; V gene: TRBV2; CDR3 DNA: TGTGCCAGCAGTGAAGGGCCTTCCTCCTACAATGAGCAGTTCTTC; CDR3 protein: CASSEGPSSYNEQFF
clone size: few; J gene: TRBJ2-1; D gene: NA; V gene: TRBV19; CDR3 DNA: TGTGCCAGTAGTCCAGCGTGGGGCTTGATTCTGGGCCACCCACACGATGAGCAGTTCTTC; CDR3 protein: CASSPAWGLILGHPHDEQFF
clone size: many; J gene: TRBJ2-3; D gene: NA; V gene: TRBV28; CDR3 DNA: TGTGCCAGCAGCCAACCTCCTCTCACAGATACGCAGTATTTT; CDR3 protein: CASSQPPLTDTQYF
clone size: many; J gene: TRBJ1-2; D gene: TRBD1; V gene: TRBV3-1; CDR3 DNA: TGTGCCAGCAGCCTGACAGGGAGCTATGGCTACACCTTC; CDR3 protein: CASSLTGSYGYTF
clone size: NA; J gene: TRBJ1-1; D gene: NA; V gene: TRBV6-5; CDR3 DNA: TGTGCCAGCAGTTACTCGCTCGCGGCAGCAGCTTTCTTT; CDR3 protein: CASSYSLAAAAFF
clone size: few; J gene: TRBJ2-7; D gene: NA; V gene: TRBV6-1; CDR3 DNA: TGTGCCAGCAGTGAAGTATCAGGAGCCTACGAGCAGTACTTC; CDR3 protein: CASSEVSGAYEQYF
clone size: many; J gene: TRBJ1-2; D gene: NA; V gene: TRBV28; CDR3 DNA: TGTGCCAGCGTCGGTAGGGGGGTTCGTGGCTACACCTTC; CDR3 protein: CASVGRGVRGYTF
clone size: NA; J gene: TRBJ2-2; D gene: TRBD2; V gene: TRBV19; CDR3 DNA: TGTGCCAGTACCCAGCGGGAGGCCGGCGGGGAGCTGTTTTTT; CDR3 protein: CASTQREAGGELFF
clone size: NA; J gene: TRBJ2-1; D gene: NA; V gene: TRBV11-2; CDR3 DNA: TGTGCCAGCAGTTTTACCAACTTCATGTACGATACGCCTCCGTACAATGAGCAGTTCTTC; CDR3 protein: CASSFTNFMYDTPPYNEQFF
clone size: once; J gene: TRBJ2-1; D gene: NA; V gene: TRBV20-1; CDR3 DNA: TGCAGTGCCCCCGGGGCGGGGTATGAGCAGTTCTTC; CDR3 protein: CSAPGAGYEQFF
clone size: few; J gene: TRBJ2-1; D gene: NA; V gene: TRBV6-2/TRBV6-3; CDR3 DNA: TGTGCCAGCACCCAGGCGCCGAGCTCCTACAATGAGCAGTTCTTC; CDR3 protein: CASTQAPSSYNEQFF
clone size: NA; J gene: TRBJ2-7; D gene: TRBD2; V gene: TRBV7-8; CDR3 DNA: TGTGCCAGCGGCTACAGACTAGCGGCTAACTACGAGCAGTACTTC; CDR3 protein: CASGYRLAANYEQYF
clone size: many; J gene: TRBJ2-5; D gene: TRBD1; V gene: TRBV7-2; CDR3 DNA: TGTGCCAGCAGCCGACAGGGCTTGACCCAGTACTTC; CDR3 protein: CASSRQGLTQYF
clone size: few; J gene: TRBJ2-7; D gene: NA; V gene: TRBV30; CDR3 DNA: TGTGCCTGGAATTCCTACAGGGATCGGTACGAGCAGTACTTC; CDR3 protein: CAWNSYRDRYEQYF
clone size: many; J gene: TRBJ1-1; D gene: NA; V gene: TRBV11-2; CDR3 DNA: TGTGCCAGCAGCTTCCACAGGGATCGACCTTCCTCGAACACTGAAGCTTTCTTT; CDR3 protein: CASSFHRDRPSSNTEAFF
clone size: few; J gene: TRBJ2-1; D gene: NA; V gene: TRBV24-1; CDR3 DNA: TGTGCCACCAGTGATTTGGGGACTGCCTCCTACAATGAGCAGTTCTTC; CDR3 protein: CATSDLGTASYNEQFF
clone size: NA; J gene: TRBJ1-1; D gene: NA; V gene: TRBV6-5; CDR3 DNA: TGTGCCAGCAGTTACTCGGGAGAGACTTTCTTT; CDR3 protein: CASSYSGETFF
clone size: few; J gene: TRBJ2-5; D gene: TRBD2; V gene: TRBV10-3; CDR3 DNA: TGTGCCATCAGTGAATCTTGGGCGGTGCTAGCGGGCACGCAAGAGACCCAGTACTTC; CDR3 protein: CAISESWAVLAGTQETQYF
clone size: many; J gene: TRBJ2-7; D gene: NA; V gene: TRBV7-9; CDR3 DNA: TGTGCCAGCAGCTTGGAAGGCTTCGCATACGAGCAGTACTTC; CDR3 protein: CASSLEGFAYEQYF
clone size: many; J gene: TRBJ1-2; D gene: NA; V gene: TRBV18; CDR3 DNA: TGTGCCAGCTCACTCTCGCGGGACATCGTCTACACCTTC; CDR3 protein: CASSLSRDIVYTF
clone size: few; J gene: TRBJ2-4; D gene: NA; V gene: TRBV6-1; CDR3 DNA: TGTGCCAGCAGTGAAGGCGGGTTTGGCAAAAACATTCAGTACTTC; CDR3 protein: CASSEGGFGKNIQYF
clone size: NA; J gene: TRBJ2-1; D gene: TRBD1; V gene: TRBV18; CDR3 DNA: TGTGCCAGCTCACCATTGGCGGGACAGGGCAATGAGCAGTTCTTC; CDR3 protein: CASSPLAGQGNEQFF
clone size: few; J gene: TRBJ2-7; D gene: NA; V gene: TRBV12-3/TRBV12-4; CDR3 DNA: TGTGCCAGCAGTCACGGGGGCCCCTCCTACGAGCAGTACTTC; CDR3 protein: CASSHGGPSYEQYF
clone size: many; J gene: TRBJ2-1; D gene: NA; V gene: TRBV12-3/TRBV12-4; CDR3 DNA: TGTGCCAGCTGGCTGGTGGGGCAGGGGACAAGCAATGAGCAGTTCTTC; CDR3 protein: CASWLVGQGTSNEQFF
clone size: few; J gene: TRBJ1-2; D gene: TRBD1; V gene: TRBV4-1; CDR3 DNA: TGCGCCAGCAGACGACAGGGGGAACAGGATGGCTACACCTTC; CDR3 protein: CASRRQGEQDGYTF
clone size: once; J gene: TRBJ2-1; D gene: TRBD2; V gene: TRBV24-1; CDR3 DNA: TGTGCCACCAGTGATTTGCCGACTAGCGGGAGGGCCTACAATGAGCAGTTCTTC; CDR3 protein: CATSDLPTSGRAYNEQFF
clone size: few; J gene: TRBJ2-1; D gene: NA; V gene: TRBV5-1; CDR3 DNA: TGCGCCAGCAGCTCGAAGGGGACTGGTGAGCAGTTCTTC; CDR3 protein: CASSSKGTGEQFF
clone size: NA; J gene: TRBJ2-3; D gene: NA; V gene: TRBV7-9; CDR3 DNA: TGTGCCAGCAGCTCCCAACCGAGACTCAGCACAGATACGCAGTATTTT; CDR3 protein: CASSSQPRLSTDTQYF